This T cell receptor beta chain stems from a study of neoadjuvant nivolumab and ipilimumab in lung cancer. Overall study findings and caveats: TCR clonality did not significantly correlate with pathologic tumor regression. Blood richness before therapy tracked richness in tumors resected after neoadjuvant therapy.

Data came from immunoSEQ multiplex PCR; TCRdb stores just in-frame clones and leaves some out. The profile shows fewer than 40,000 clones, 89% of them singletons. As regards this clone: What it recognizes is unknown.

The material sequenced was peripheral blood, taken before neoadjuvant nivolumab, alone or with ipilimumab. This TCR derives from an adult with non-small cell lung cancer.

CDR3 DNA sequence: TGTGCCAGCAGCGAGCAGGATACGGGGAAAAAAGTCTACGAGCAGTACTTC. Encoded protein: CASSEQDTGKKVYEQYF. This rearrangement joins TRBV9 to TRBJ2-7, with D maybe TRBD2 (5 bases). Germline CDR1 is SGDLS and CDR2 is YYNGEE. The length of the CDR3 is 17 residues. With 3 bases removed from V and 3 bases from J, the gap between germline ends came to 22 bases.